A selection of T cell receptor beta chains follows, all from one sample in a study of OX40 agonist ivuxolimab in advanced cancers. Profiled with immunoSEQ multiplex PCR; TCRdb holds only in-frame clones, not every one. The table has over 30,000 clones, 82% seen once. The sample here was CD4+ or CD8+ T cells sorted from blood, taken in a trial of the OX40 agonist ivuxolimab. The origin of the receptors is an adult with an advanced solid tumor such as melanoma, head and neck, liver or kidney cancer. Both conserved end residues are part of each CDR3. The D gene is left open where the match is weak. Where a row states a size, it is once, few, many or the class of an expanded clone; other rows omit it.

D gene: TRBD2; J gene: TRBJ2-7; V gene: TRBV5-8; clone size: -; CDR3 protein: CASSRLAGGDEQYF; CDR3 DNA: TGTGCCAGCAGTCGACTAGCGGGGGGTGACGAGCAGTACTTC
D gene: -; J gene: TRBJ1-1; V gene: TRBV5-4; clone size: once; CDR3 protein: CASRIQGLGTEAFF; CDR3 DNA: TGTGCCAGCAGAATACAGGGTTTGGGCACTGAAGCTTTCTTT
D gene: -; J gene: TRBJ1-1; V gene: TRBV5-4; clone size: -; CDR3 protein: CASTRGMNTEAFF; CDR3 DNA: TGTGCCAGCACAAGAGGGATGAACACTGAAGCTTTCTTT
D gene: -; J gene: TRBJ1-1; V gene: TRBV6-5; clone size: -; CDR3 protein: CASISRDWTLEAFF; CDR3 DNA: TGTGCCAGCATCTCCCGGGACTGGACCCTTGAAGCTTTCTTT
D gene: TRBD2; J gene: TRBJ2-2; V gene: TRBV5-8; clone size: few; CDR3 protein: CASSFPLAGADTGELFF; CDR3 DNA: TGTGCCAGCAGCTTTCCGCTAGCGGGGGCCGACACCGGGGAGCTGTTTTTT
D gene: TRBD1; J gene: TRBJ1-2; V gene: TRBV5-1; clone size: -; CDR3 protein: CASSLNTGTGYYGYTF; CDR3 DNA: TGCGCCAGCAGCTTAAACACCGGGACAGGGTACTATGGCTACACCTTC
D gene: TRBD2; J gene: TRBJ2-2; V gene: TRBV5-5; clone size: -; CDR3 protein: CASSLGLLAGGTGELFF; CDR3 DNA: TGTGCCAGCAGCTTGGGGCTTCTAGCGGGGGGTACCGGGGAGCTGTTTTTT
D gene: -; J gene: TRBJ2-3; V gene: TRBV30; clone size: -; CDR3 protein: CAWSGHTQADTQYF; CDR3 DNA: TGTGCCTGGAGTGGACACACGCAGGCAGATACGCAGTATTTT
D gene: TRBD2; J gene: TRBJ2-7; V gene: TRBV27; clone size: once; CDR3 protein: CASSQSGVYEQYF; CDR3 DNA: TGTGCCAGCAGCCAGAGCGGGGTCTACGAGCAGTACTTC
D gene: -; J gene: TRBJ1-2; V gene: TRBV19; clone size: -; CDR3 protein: CASREQNYGYTF; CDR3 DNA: TGTGCCAGTAGGGAGCAGAACTATGGCTACACCTTC
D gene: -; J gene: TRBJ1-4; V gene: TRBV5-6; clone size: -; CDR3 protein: CASSSPPGEKLFF; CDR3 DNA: TGTGCCAGCAGCTCACCCCCGGGCGAAAAACTGTTTTTT
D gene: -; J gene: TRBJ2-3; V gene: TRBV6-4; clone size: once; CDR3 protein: CASLALGMAASTDTQYF; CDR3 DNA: TGTGCCAGCTTAGCCCTTGGTATGGCAGCTAGCACAGATACGCAGTATTTT
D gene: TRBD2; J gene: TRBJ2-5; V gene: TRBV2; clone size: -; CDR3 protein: CATQPGQGLAGETQYF; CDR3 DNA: TGTGCCACCCAACCGGGACAGGGACTAGCGGGGGAGACCCAGTACTTC
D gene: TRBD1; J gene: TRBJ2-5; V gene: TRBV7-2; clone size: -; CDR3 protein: CASSLERQGRRYF; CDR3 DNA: TGTGCCAGCAGCTTAGAGCGACAGGGGAGACGGTACTTC
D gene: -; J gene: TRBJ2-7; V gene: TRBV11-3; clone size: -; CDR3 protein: CASSFGSGSSYEQYF; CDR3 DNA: TGTGCCAGCAGCTTTGGCTCCGGGAGCTCCTACGAGCAGTACTTC
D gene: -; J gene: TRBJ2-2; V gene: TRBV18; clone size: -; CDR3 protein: CASVIRFTNTGELFF; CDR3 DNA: TGTGCCAGCGTAATCCGTTTTACGAACACCGGGGAGCTGTTTTTT
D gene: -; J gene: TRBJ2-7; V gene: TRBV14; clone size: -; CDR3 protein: CASSQNRGGEQYF; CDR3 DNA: TGTGCCAGCAGCCAAAATCGAGGGGGCGAGCAGTACTTC
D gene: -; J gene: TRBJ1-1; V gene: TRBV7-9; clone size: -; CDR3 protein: CASSLVQGMTEAFF; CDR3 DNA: TGTGCCAGCAGCTTAGTTCAGGGTATGACTGAAGCTTTCTTT
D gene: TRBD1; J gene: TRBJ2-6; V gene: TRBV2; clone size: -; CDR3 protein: CASSSGTGSSGANVLTF; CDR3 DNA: TGTGCCAGCAGCTCCGGGACAGGGTCCTCTGGGGCCAACGTCCTGACTTTC
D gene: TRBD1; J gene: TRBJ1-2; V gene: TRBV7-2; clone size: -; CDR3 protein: CASSLLRDRGDGYTF; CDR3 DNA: TGTGCCAGCAGCTTGCTCCGGGACAGGGGGGATGGCTACACCTTC
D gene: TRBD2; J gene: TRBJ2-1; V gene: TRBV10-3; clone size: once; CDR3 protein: CAIKGTSGTYNEQFF; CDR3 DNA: TGTGCCATCAAAGGGACTAGCGGAACATACAATGAGCAGTTCTTC
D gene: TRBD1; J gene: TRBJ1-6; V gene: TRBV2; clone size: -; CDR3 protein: CASRSRGTDNSPLHF; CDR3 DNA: TGTGCCAGCAGGTCCCGTGGGACAGATAATTCACCCCTCCACTTT
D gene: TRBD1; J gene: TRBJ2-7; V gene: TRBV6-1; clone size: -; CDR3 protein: CASSGRQGKSTTYEQYF; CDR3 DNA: TGTGCCAGCAGTGGAAGACAGGGGAAATCCACTACCTACGAGCAGTACTTC
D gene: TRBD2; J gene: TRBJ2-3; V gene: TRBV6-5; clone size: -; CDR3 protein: CASSTGTSGTDTQYF; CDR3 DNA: TGTGCCAGCAGCACTGGGACTAGCGGCACAGATACGCAGTATTTT
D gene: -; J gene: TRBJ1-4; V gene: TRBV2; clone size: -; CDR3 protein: CASSMNQGRDEKLFF; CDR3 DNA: TGTGCCAGCAGTATGAACCAGGGACGGGATGAAAAACTGTTTTTT
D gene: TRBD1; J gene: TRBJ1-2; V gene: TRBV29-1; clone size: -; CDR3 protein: CSDLGTGNGYTF; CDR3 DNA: TGCAGCGATCTCGGGACAGGGAATGGCTACACCTTC